This T cell receptor beta chain appears in the sequencing data of a study of response to subunit inactivated influenza vaccine. In its sample, this clonotype was seen a few times. Each CDR3 protein gets one entry after TCRdb re-called the RT-PCR reads with MiXCR. The sample consists of over 750,000 distinct CDR3 sequences, less than 25% of them appearing once. V lost 1 base to trimming and J lost 0 bases, with 12 bases between them. The CDR3 is 16 amino acids. The sequencing here drew on PBMCs from blood, taken about 5 days after vaccination. The clonotype comes from a man aged 45 to 65 who received an inactivated influenza vaccine. The V gene is TRBV12-3 or TRBV12-4, the J gene TRBJ1-2, with a possible D match to TRBD1 (5 bases). This chain's CDR3 is CASSLVYRSSNYGYTF. The CDR3 DNA reads TGTGCCAGCAGTTTAGTCTACAGGAGCTCTAACTATGGCTACACCTTC.